The rows below give T cell receptor beta chains drawn from one sample of a study of cytomegalovirus exposure and HLA in healthy donors. Data came from immunoSEQ multiplex PCR; TCRdb stores just in-frame clones and leaves some out. The sample carries approximately 150,000 clones, 75% to 85% recorded once. The sample comprised PBMCs. All receptors derive from a human donor in good health. The CDR3 runs from the conserved cysteine through the conserved F or W. Fields, in order: J gene, D gene, V gene, clone size, CDR3 protein, CDR3 DNA. A D gene is named only where the DNA matches it firmly. Only part of the rows carry a size: once, few, many, or a class if the clone is expanded.

j_call: TRBJ2-3
d_call: TRBD2
v_call: TRBV18
clone_size: .
cdr3_aa: CASSTIPRAGGSTDTQYF
cdr3_nt: TGTGCCAGCTCGACAATTCCTCGGGCGGGGGGGAGCACAGATACGCAGTATTTT

j_call: TRBJ2-2
d_call: .
v_call: TRBV27
clone_size: once
cdr3_aa: CASSLSAGRPNTGELFF
cdr3_nt: TGTGCCAGCAGTTTATCGGCGGGCAGGCCGAACACCGGGGAGCTGTTTTTT

j_call: TRBJ1-2
d_call: TRBD1
v_call: TRBV7-2
clone_size: .
cdr3_aa: CASSIDRGSPNYGYTF
cdr3_nt: TGTGCCAGCAGCATTGACAGGGGCAGCCCTAACTATGGCTACACCTTC

j_call: TRBJ1-1
d_call: TRBD1
v_call: TRBV5-5
clone_size: .
cdr3_aa: CASQGQGTTEAFF
cdr3_nt: TGTGCCAGCCAGGGACAGGGGACCACTGAAGCTTTCTTT

j_call: TRBJ1-2
d_call: TRBD1
v_call: TRBV5-1
clone_size: .
cdr3_aa: CASSPGQGEYGYTF
cdr3_nt: TGCGCCAGCAGCCCTGGACAGGGGGAGTATGGCTACACCTTC

j_call: TRBJ1-2
d_call: .
v_call: TRBV1
clone_size: .
cdr3_aa: CTSSQPDNSNYGYTF
cdr3_nt: TGCACCAGCAGCCAGCCCGACAATTCTAACTATGGCTACACCTTC

j_call: TRBJ1-5
d_call: .
v_call: TRBV6-1
clone_size: .
cdr3_aa: CASSDKANQPQHF
cdr3_nt: TGTGCCAGCAGTGACAAAGCGAATCAGCCCCAGCATTTT

j_call: TRBJ1-2
d_call: TRBD1
v_call: TRBV6-1
clone_size: .
cdr3_aa: CASSDMAQGACGYTF
cdr3_nt: TGTGCCAGCAGTGATATGGCACAGGGGGCGTGTGGCTACACCTTC

j_call: TRBJ2-1
d_call: TRBD2
v_call: TRBV27
clone_size: .
cdr3_aa: CASSLLAGGPFEQFF
cdr3_nt: TGTGCCAGCAGTTTATTGGCGGGAGGGCCATTTGAGCAGTTCTTC

j_call: TRBJ1-1
d_call: .
v_call: TRBV7-3
clone_size: .
cdr3_aa: CASNQGLNTEAFF
cdr3_nt: TGTGCCAGCAATCAGGGCCTGAACACTGAAGCTTTCTTT

j_call: TRBJ2-2
d_call: .
v_call: TRBV29-1
clone_size: few
cdr3_aa: CSVRVGGTGELFF
cdr3_nt: TGCAGCGTTCGAGTGGGCGGGACCGGGGAGCTGTTTTTT

j_call: TRBJ1-2
d_call: .
v_call: TRBV7-2
clone_size: .
cdr3_aa: CASMTGLTGYGYTF
cdr3_nt: TGTGCCAGCATGACCGGTCTTACGGGCTATGGCTACACCTTC

j_call: TRBJ2-6
d_call: .
v_call: TRBV7-9
clone_size: .
cdr3_aa: CASSADRISGANVLTF
cdr3_nt: TGTGCCAGCAGCGCTGACAGAATCTCTGGGGCCAACGTCCTGACTTTC

j_call: TRBJ1-1
d_call: .
v_call: TRBV18
clone_size: few
cdr3_aa: CASSPGQNTEAFF
cdr3_nt: TGTGCCAGCTCACCGGGACAGAACACTGAAGCTTTCTTT

j_call: TRBJ2-3
d_call: TRBD2
v_call: TRBV4-2
clone_size: .
cdr3_aa: CASSQDLLAGGFVTQYF
cdr3_nt: TGTGCCAGCAGCCAAGATCTATTAGCGGGGGGGTTCGTTACGCAGTATTTT

j_call: TRBJ2-7
d_call: TRBD2
v_call: TRBV11-3
clone_size: .
cdr3_aa: CASSRGGLAGLGEQYF
cdr3_nt: TGTGCCAGCAGCCGAGGGGGACTAGCGGGTCTGGGGGAGCAGTACTTC

j_call: TRBJ2-3
d_call: .
v_call: TRBV4-2
clone_size: .
cdr3_aa: CASSQVPADTQYF
cdr3_nt: TGTGCCAGCAGCCAAGTCCCGGCAGATACGCAGTATTTT

j_call: TRBJ2-5
d_call: .
v_call: TRBV9
clone_size: .
cdr3_aa: CASSPGAGTQYF
cdr3_nt: TGTGCCAGCAGCCCCGGCGCGGGGACCCAGTACTTC

j_call: TRBJ2-1
d_call: .
v_call: TRBV30
clone_size: .
cdr3_aa: CAWSGVLGYNEQFF
cdr3_nt: TGTGCCTGGAGTGGTGTGCTAGGCTACAATGAGCAGTTCTTC

j_call: TRBJ2-5
d_call: TRBD2
v_call: TRBV5-6
clone_size: .
cdr3_aa: CASSSGLAGGRREQYF
cdr3_nt: TGTGCCAGCAGCTCCGGTCTAGCGGGGGGGCGTCGGGAGCAGTACTTC

j_call: TRBJ1-1
d_call: .
v_call: TRBV2
clone_size: few
cdr3_aa: CASRYGMNTEAFF
cdr3_nt: TGTGCCAGCCGGTACGGGATGAACACTGAAGCTTTCTTT

j_call: TRBJ2-7
d_call: TRBD1
v_call: TRBV7-9
clone_size: once
cdr3_aa: CASSSTDRSSYEQYF
cdr3_nt: TGTGCCAGCAGCTCAACGGACAGGAGCTCCTACGAGCAGTACTTC

j_call: TRBJ1-1
d_call: TRBD1
v_call: TRBV18
clone_size: few
cdr3_aa: CASSSTGYSTEAFF
cdr3_nt: TGTGCCAGCTCATCGACAGGGTACAGCACTGAAGCTTTCTTT

j_call: TRBJ2-1
d_call: TRBD1
v_call: TRBV27
clone_size: .
cdr3_aa: CASSLATGTVAYEQFF
cdr3_nt: TGTGCCAGCAGTCTCGCTACCGGGACAGTAGCGTATGAGCAGTTCTTC

j_call: TRBJ2-3
d_call: .
v_call: TRBV13
clone_size: once
cdr3_aa: CASRDTNTDTQYF
cdr3_nt: TGTGCCAGCAGAGACACCAATACAGATACGCAGTATTTT

j_call: TRBJ1-2
d_call: TRBD1
v_call: TRBV27
clone_size: .
cdr3_aa: CASRGTGPLGYTF
cdr3_nt: TGTGCCAGCAGAGGGACAGGGCCCCTCGGCTACACCTTC

j_call: TRBJ2-3
d_call: .
v_call: TRBV28
clone_size: .
cdr3_aa: CAGGSEADTQYF
cdr3_nt: TGTGCTGGGGGGAGTGAAGCCGATACGCAGTATTTT

j_call: TRBJ2-4
d_call: .
v_call: TRBV18
clone_size: .
cdr3_aa: CASSPTDREDIQYF
cdr3_nt: TGTGCCAGCTCACCTACAGACAGGGAGGACATTCAGTACTTC

j_call: TRBJ1-1
d_call: TRBD1
v_call: TRBV19
clone_size: .
cdr3_aa: CASSTGEKNTEAFF
cdr3_nt: TGTGCCAGCTCGACAGGGGAAAAGAACACTGAAGCTTTCTTT

j_call: TRBJ1-5
d_call: .
v_call: TRBV5-8
clone_size: .
cdr3_aa: CASRQRNQPQHF
cdr3_nt: TGTGCCAGCAGACAACGCAATCAGCCCCAGCATTTT

j_call: TRBJ2-5
d_call: .
v_call: TRBV5-8
clone_size: few
cdr3_aa: CASSLRGQETQYF
cdr3_nt: TGTGCCAGCAGCTTAAGAGGGCAAGAGACCCAGTACTTC

j_call: TRBJ2-7
d_call: TRBD2
v_call: TRBV28
clone_size: few
cdr3_aa: CASKRTGTSGSYEQYF
cdr3_nt: TGTGCCAGCAAACGTACCGGGACTAGCGGCTCGTACGAGCAGTACTTC

j_call: TRBJ1-3
d_call: .
v_call: TRBV7-9
clone_size: .
cdr3_aa: CASSISGTQTF
cdr3_nt: TGTGCCAGCAGCATCTCCGGGACACAAACTTTT

j_call: TRBJ2-2
d_call: .
v_call: TRBV15
clone_size: .
cdr3_aa: CATSRVGGVIGELFF
cdr3_nt: TGTGCCACCAGCAGAGTGGGGGGTGTTATCGGGGAGCTGTTTTTT

j_call: TRBJ2-5
d_call: TRBD2
v_call: TRBV5-1
clone_size: .
cdr3_aa: CASSSLTVTSGGRETQYF
cdr3_nt: TGCGCCAGCAGCTCCCTGACTGTGACTAGCGGGGGTAGAGAGACCCAGTACTTC

j_call: TRBJ1-2
d_call: TRBD1
v_call: TRBV14
clone_size: .
cdr3_aa: CASSPWGRGYGYTF
cdr3_nt: TGTGCCAGCAGCCCCTGGGGCAGGGGGTATGGCTACACCTTC

j_call: TRBJ2-7
d_call: .
v_call: TRBV6-4
clone_size: .
cdr3_aa: CASSVGQSGEQYF
cdr3_nt: TGTGCCAGCAGTGTAGGACAAAGTGGGGAGCAGTACTTC

j_call: TRBJ2-1
d_call: TRBD2
v_call: TRBV9
clone_size: .
cdr3_aa: CASSHSLLAGPKASYNEQFF
cdr3_nt: TGTGCCAGCAGCCATTCACTACTAGCGGGACCTAAGGCGTCCTACAATGAGCAGTTCTTC

j_call: TRBJ1-5
d_call: .
v_call: TRBV27
clone_size: .
cdr3_aa: CASSLGWGDQPQHF
cdr3_nt: TGTGCCAGCAGTTTAGGATGGGGAGATCAGCCCCAGCATTTT

j_call: TRBJ2-7
d_call: .
v_call: TRBV9
clone_size: .
cdr3_aa: CASSPRGYRAYEQYF
cdr3_nt: TGTGCCAGCAGCCCTAGAGGGTACAGGGCCTACGAGCAGTACTTC

j_call: TRBJ2-1
d_call: TRBD2
v_call: TRBV4-1
clone_size: .
cdr3_aa: CASSQGLAGVGEQFF
cdr3_nt: TGCGCCAGCAGCCAAGGACTAGCGGGGGTAGGAGAGCAGTTCTTC

j_call: TRBJ2-3
d_call: TRBD1
v_call: TRBV7-6
clone_size: .
cdr3_aa: CASSSKGQGIADTQYF
cdr3_nt: TGTGCCAGCAGCTCCAAGGGACAGGGGATTGCAGATACGCAGTATTTT